The TCR beta chain under discussion was sequenced for a study of molecular identifiers for immune sequencing clone quantification. Study details: Five aliquots were made in replicates from the RNA of approximately 20,000 or 98,000 naive CD8 cells, and four were sequenced. Findings and limits, study-wide: Whereas naive cells kept under 1% of molecules in clones above 20 RNA copies, such clones held over 97% in effectors.

In this sample, this clonotype turned up a few times. Its antigen is as yet unknown. TCR libraries were built in bulk with a published protocol and specific TCR primers. TCRdb processed the PCR reads anew with MiXCR; each CDR3 protein has one entry. The data hold 90,000 or so distinct CDR3 sequences, with roughly 23% observed a single time. CDR1 is GTSNPN, CDR2 SVGIG, per germline (reference sequence). The CDR3 is 15 amino acids. V was trimmed by 0 bases and J by 4 bases, leaving 12 bases between them. The receptor comes from a human donor in good health. Some libraries in this study had Jurkat cell RNA spiked in. Sequencing was done on a sample of naive CD8+ T cells from blood, with Jurkat cell RNA spiked in. Sample subset: FACS-sorted CD8+CD4-CCR7+CD45RA+ naive T cells. The V and J genes are TRBV30 and TRBJ2-2, with D possibly matching TRBD2 (6 bases). CDR3 region: CAWSVTGVGTGELFF. The CDR3 nucleotides read TGTGCCTGGAGTGTAACGGGGGTCGGCACCGGGGAGCTGTTTTTT.